This T cell receptor (beta chain) came from a study of blood T cell repertoires in COVID-19. Across the study: The study drew acute and convalescent COVID-19 samples from the United States, Italy and Spain.

Donors of Cohort 3 who recovered were those that had two negative PCRs, clearance, or symptom resolution. Measured with immunoSEQ multiplex PCR; TCRdb has only the in-frame clones, and not every one. The repertoire holds more than 350,000 clones, with approximately 90% as singletons. This CDR3 is built from 16 residues. Trimming cost V 6 bases and J 1 base; bases outside gene matches: 9. Germline V gives CDR1 MDHEN, CDR2 SYDVKM. Concerning this clone itself: Other DNA sequences of this sample code for an identical CDR3.

What was sequenced was PBMCs or T cells enriched from blood (not recorded which). The clonotype was recovered from a man aged 18 to 30 who had recovered from COVID-19. The chain links TRBV28 to TRBJ1-1, with TRBD1 matching 9 bases. The CDR3 region is CASSLNPGQGNTEAFF. The CDR3 DNA sequence: TGTGCCAGCAGCCTAAACCCGGGACAGGGGAACACTGAAGCTTTCTTT.